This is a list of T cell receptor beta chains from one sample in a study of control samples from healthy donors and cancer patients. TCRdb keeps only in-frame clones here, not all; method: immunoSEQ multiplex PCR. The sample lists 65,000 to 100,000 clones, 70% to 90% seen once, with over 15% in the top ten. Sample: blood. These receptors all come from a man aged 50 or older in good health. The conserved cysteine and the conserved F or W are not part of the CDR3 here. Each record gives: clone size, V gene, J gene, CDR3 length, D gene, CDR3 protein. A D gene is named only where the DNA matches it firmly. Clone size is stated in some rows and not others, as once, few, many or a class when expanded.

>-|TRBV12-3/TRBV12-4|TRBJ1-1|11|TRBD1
ASSLQGLTEAF
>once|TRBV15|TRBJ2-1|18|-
ATSREGVSVGTNIYNEQF
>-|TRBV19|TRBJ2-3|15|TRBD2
ASSIPGSGSRTDTQY
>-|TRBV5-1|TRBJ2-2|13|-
ASSLASQGSGELF
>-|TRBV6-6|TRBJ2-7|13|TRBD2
ASSSLLAGFYEQY
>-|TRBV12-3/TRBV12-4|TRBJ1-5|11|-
ASRDTGRQPQH
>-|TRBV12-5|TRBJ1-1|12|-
ASGLPNMNTEAF
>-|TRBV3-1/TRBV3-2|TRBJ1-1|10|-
ASSLLGGEAF
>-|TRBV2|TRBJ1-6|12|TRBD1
ASRGTVGDSPLH
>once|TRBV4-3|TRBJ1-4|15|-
ASSQGTSHATNEKLF
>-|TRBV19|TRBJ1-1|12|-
ASSVSSTGTEAF
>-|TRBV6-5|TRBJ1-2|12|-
ASSPTQGNYGYT
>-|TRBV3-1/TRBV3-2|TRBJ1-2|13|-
ASSQGIRGDYGYT
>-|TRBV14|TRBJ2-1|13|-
ASSQEGRGENEQF
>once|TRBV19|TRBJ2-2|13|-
ASSIDLGYTGELF
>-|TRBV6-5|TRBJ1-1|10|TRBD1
SVDRGRTEAF
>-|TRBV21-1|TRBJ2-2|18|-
ASSKEPEWLAGGSTGELF
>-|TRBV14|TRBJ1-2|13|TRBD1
ASSQAGTGLNGYT
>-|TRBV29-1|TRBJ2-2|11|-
SVPGEEAGELF
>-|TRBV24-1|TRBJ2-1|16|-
ATSDFPSLRGCYNEQF
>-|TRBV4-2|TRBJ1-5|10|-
ASSQEGLPQH
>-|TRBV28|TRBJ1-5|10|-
ASSSQYQPQH
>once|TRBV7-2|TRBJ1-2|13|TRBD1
ASVSPGTANYGYT
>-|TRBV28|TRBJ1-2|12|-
ASSRKDGAYGYT
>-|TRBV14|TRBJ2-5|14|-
ASSHTSGLASETQY
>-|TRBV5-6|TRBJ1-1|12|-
ASSSLSGHREAF
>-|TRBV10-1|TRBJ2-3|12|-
ASSDARLTDTQY
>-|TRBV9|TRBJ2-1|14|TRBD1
ASSVMWDRAGNEQF
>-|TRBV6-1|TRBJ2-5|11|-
ASSENLGETQY
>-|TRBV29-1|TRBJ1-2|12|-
SVSLLAINYGYT
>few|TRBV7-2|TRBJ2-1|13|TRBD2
ASSLSLAGYNEQF
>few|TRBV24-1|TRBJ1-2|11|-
ATRDTEGYGYT
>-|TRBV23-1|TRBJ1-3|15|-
ASSQNGLQDSGNTIY
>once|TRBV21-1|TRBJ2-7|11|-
ARSSGSSYEQY
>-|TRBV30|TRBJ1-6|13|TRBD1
AWSAADRGLSPLH
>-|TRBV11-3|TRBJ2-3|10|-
ASSAWLDTQY
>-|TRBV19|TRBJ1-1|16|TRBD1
ASSGQGGVLLVNTEAF
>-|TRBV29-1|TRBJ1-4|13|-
SVAGADPTNEKLF
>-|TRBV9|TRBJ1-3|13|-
ASSVASFSGNTIY
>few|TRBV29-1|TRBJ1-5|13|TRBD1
SIRPGGRSNQPQH
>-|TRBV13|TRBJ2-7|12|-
ASSLSGLSYEQY
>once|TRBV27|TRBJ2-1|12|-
ASSFAGLNNEQF
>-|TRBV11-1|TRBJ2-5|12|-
ASSPAAAWETQY
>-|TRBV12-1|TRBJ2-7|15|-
ASSFKREGPESYEQY
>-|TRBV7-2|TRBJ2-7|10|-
ASSLVPHEQY
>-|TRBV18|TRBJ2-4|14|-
ASSPSFGLAKNIQY
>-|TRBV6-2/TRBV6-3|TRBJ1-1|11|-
ASSPSPWTEAF